The present entry profiles one T cell receptor (beta chain) with its context. This sample is part of a study of OX40 agonist ivuxolimab in advanced cancers. Study at large: Ivuxolimab was delivered to patients intravenously every 2 weeks at doses spanning 0.01 to 10 mg/kg.

Using immunoSEQ multiplex PCR, the repertoire was profiled, and TCRdb retains in-frame clones only, with some absent. The sample has about 43,000 clones, less than 85% seen once. V shed 3 bases and J 0 bases; nucleotides not matched to a gene: 8. CDR3 length: 16 residues. In germline, CDR1 is SGDLS, CDR2 YYNGEE. Specimen: CD4+ or CD8+ T cells sorted from blood, collected in a trial of the OX40 agonist ivuxolimab. The V call is TRBV9, the J call TRBJ1-1, with 7 bases matching TRBD1. This sequence originates from an adult with an advanced solid tumor such as melanoma, head and neck, liver or kidney cancer. This chain's CDR3 is CASSDRQGQMNTEAFF. As DNA, the CDR3 is TGTGCCAGCAGCGACCGCCAGGGACAGATGAACACTGAAGCTTTCTTT.